Listed below are T cell receptor beta chains from one sample, sequenced in a study of radiotherapy plus CTLA-4 blockade in lung cancer. Libraries were prepared by immunoSEQ multiplex PCR; TCRdb keeps only in-frame clonotypes and omits some of them. The table shows around 30,000 clones, with approximately 66% occurring only once. The sequencing used peripheral blood, collected from a patient treated with radiotherapy plus ipilimumab. The receptors were sampled from a human donor with non-small cell lung cancer who had stable disease on radiotherapy plus ipilimumab. The CDR3 runs from the conserved cysteine through the conserved F or W. D genes are given only for firm matches. The listing skips clone size in some rows; elsewhere it reads once, few, many or a size class.

v_call	d_call	j_call	clone_size	cdr3_nt	cdr3_aa
TRBV18	-	TRBJ1-3	-	TGTGCCAGCTCACCGGACAGTGAAAACACCATATATTTT	CASSPDSENTIYF
TRBV2	TRBD2	TRBJ2-6	-	TGTGCCAGCGGTACCGGGACTAGCGGGAGGGCCTCGGCTGGGGCCAACGTCCTGACTTTC	CASGTGTSGRASAGANVLTF
TRBV21-1	-	TRBJ2-1	-	TGTGCCAGCAGCCACGTAGGCGGGAGGGCCCCCTACAATGAGCAGTTCTTC	CASSHVGGRAPYNEQFF
TRBV7-2	-	TRBJ2-5	-	TGTGCCAGCAGCTTAGGGGCAGGAGAGACCCAGTACTTC	CASSLGAGETQYF
TRBV2	-	TRBJ2-7	-	TGTGCCAGCAGTTTATTCGAGCAGTACTTC	CASSLFEQYF
TRBV2	-	TRBJ2-1	few	TGTGCCAGCAGTGAATCGCGCGGGGTGGGCTACAATGAGCAGTTCTTC	CASSESRGVGYNEQFF
TRBV5-1	-	TRBJ2-3	medium-sized	TGCGCCAGCAGCCGCATTGGCCACTCTTCCGATACGCAGTATTTT	CASSRIGHSSDTQYF
TRBV7-9	-	TRBJ1-4	-	TGTGCCAGCAGCCCCCCGAGGGCCCTTAATGAAAAACTGTTTTTT	CASSPPRALNEKLFF
TRBV6-5	TRBD2	TRBJ2-7	-	TGTGCCAGCAACTCCAAAGGTAGGGGAGGGGACGAGCAGTACTTC	CASNSKGRGGDEQYF
TRBV15	TRBD1	TRBJ2-7	-	TGTGCCACCAGCAGAAAGACTGACAGGGGCGAGCAGTACTTC	CATSRKTDRGEQYF
TRBV11-3	-	TRBJ2-7	-	TGTGCCAGCAGCGACGGGGCATCCTACGAGCAGTACTTC	CASSDGASYEQYF
TRBV2	TRBD1	TRBJ1-4	-	TGTGCCAGCAGGCCGGGACAGGTTAATGAAAAACTGTTTTTT	CASRPGQVNEKLFF
TRBV7-8	TRBD1	TRBJ1-5	few	TGTGCCAGCAGCGCCGGGACAGGGATTAGCAATCAGCCCCAGCATTTT	CASSAGTGISNQPQHF
TRBV5-1	TRBD2	TRBJ2-2	-	TGCGCCACCAAGACTAGCGGCACCGGGGAGCTGTTTTTT	CATKTSGTGELFF
TRBV27	-	TRBJ2-2	-	TGTGCCAGCAGTTCCTTACTAACGAACACCGGGGAGCTGTTTTTT	CASSSLLTNTGELFF
TRBV7-9	TRBD2	TRBJ2-1	-	TGTGCCAGCAGCCCCGGGACTAGCGGGAAGGATGAGCAGTTCTTC	CASSPGTSGKDEQFF
TRBV25-1	-	TRBJ2-6	-	TGTGCCAGCAGGAAGGGCTCTGGGGCCAACGTCCTGACTTTC	CASRKGSGANVLTF
TRBV7-3	TRBD2	TRBJ2-1	few	TGTGCCAGCAGCGAAAGCGGGATTTCCTACAATGAGCAGTTCTTC	CASSESGISYNEQFF
TRBV30	-	TRBJ2-7	-	TGTGCCTGGAGAGGTAGAGAGCTCGAGCAGTACTTC	CAWRGRELEQYF
TRBV29-1	-	TRBJ2-7	-	TGCAGCGTTGGCCAGCGTGCCTACGAGCAGTACTTC	CSVGQRAYEQYF
TRBV19	-	TRBJ1-4	few	TGTGCCAGTAGTCCTTTGACCTATAATGAAAAACTGTTTTTT	CASSPLTYNEKLFF
TRBV20-1	-	TRBJ1-1	-	TGCAGTGCTACAGTGAACACTGAAGCTTTCTTT	CSATVNTEAFF
TRBV6-6	TRBD1	TRBJ2-7	-	TGTGCCAGCCAGGGGGCAGGGAACGAGCAGTACTTC	CASQGAGNEQYF
TRBV19	-	TRBJ2-1	few	TGTGCCAGTAGTATGGGGGGCTACAATGAGCAGTTCTTC	CASSMGGYNEQFF
TRBV5-4	-	TRBJ2-2	-	TGTGCCAGCAGCAAGTCCGGGACGGCTAACACCGGGGAGCTGTTTTTT	CASSKSGTANTGELFF
TRBV5-1	TRBD2	TRBJ2-3	-	TGCGCCAGCAGCCCTTCAAGCGGGAGCCTCACAGATACGCAGTATTTT	CASSPSSGSLTDTQYF
TRBV28	-	TRBJ2-1	-	TGTGCCAGCAGTTTTAGGGAGAACCCAAGTGAGCAGTTCTTC	CASSFRENPSEQFF
TRBV5-6	-	TRBJ2-7	-	TGTGCCAGCAGCTTGGGACAACCTTCCTACGAGCAGTACTTC	CASSLGQPSYEQYF
TRBV7-8	TRBD1	TRBJ1-5	-	TGTGCCAGCAGCTCCGGGACAGGGGATAGCAATCAGCCCCAGCATTTT	CASSSGTGDSNQPQHF
TRBV7-9	-	TRBJ2-7	-	TGTGCCAGCAGCGCTATAGCCCGAAGAATAGGGGAGCAGTACTTC	CASSAIARRIGEQYF
TRBV18	-	TRBJ2-5	few	TGTGCCAGCTCACCACCAGGGGGAGGGACCCAGTACTTC	CASSPPGGGTQYF
TRBV7-8	TRBD2	TRBJ2-2	-	TGTGCCAGCAGCCCCCGACTAGCGGGGAGGCGGGACACCGGGGAGCTGTTTTTT	CASSPRLAGRRDTGELFF
TRBV6-1	-	TRBJ2-1	-	TGTGCCACCCTGTCAGGATTGGGAAATGAGCAGTTCTTC	CATLSGLGNEQFF
TRBV7-9	TRBD2	TRBJ2-1	-	TGTGCCAGCAGCTTGCTAGCGGGAGGTTTCAATGAGCAGTTCTTC	CASSLLAGGFNEQFF
TRBV14	-	TRBJ2-4	-	TGTGCCAGCAGCCAATACCAGGGATTGAACATTCAGTACTTC	CASSQYQGLNIQYF
TRBV2	-	TRBJ2-2	-	TGTGCCAGCAGTGAGAAGGGGTATGGCACCGGGGAGCTGTTTTTT	CASSEKGYGTGELFF
TRBV5-1	TRBD2	TRBJ2-3	-	TGCGCCAGCAGCTTGGTTCTAGCGGCAGATACGCAGTATTTT	CASSLVLAADTQYF
TRBV14	-	TRBJ2-7	-	TGTGCCAGCAGCCATGGAAATCCCTACGAGCAGTACTTC	CASSHGNPYEQYF
TRBV7-8	-	TRBJ2-6	few	TGTGCCAGCAGCTTCCGGACGTCTCGGGCCAACGTCCTGACTTTC	CASSFRTSRANVLTF
TRBV5-1	TRBD2	TRBJ2-1	-	TGCGCCACAGCGGTGACTAGCGGGATCAATGAGCAGTTCTTC	CATAVTSGINEQFF
TRBV19	TRBD1	TRBJ1-2	-	TGTGCCAGCCAAATCGGAGGGACAGGGGAAGGCTACACCTTC	CASQIGGTGEGYTF
TRBV5-1	TRBD1	TRBJ1-4	medium-sized	TGCGCCAGCAGCTGGGGGACAGGGCGGGGTGAAAAACTGTTTTTT	CASSWGTGRGEKLFF
TRBV13	-	TRBJ2-7	-	TGTGCCAGCAGCTCGACGGACAGAGACGAGCAGTACTTC	CASSSTDRDEQYF
TRBV28	TRBD1	TRBJ1-2	-	TGTGCCAGCGGGGACAGGGCCTATGGCTACACCTTC	CASGDRAYGYTF
TRBV4-1	TRBD1	TRBJ1-4	-	TGCGCCAGCAGCCCTGGACAGGGGATAACTAATGAAAAACTGTTTTTT	CASSPGQGITNEKLFF
TRBV5-1	TRBD2	TRBJ2-5	-	TGCGCCAGCACCCGGGGGGGGGTGTCCCCAGAGACCCAGTACTTC	CASTRGGVSPETQYF
TRBV7-2	-	TRBJ1-1	few	TGTGCCAGCAGCGAGGACAGCAACACTGAAGCTTTCTTT	CASSEDSNTEAFF
TRBV4-2	TRBD1	TRBJ1-4	-	TGTGCCAGCAGCCAGGGGACAGGGGGGAATAATGAAAAACTGTTTTTT	CASSQGTGGNNEKLFF
TRBV7-8	-	TRBJ2-7	-	TGTGCCAGCAAAGGCCGGGGCCACGAGCAGTACTTC	CASKGRGHEQYF
TRBV7-9	TRBD2	TRBJ2-1	-	TGTGCCAGCAGCTGGAATAGCGGGAGCTCCTACAATGAGCAGTTCTTC	CASSWNSGSSYNEQFF
TRBV19	TRBD2	TRBJ2-5	once	TGTGCCAGTAGCCCGGGACTAGCGTCTCAAGAGACCCAGTACTTC	CASSPGLASQETQYF
TRBV7-3	-	TRBJ1-5	few	TGTGCCAGCAGCTTAAGGGGGAACAATCAGCCCCAGCATTTT	CASSLRGNNQPQHF
TRBV10-3	-	TRBJ2-1	-	TGTGCCATCAGCCAACTAGCACAAGCAACCAATGAGCAGTTCTTC	CAISQLAQATNEQFF
TRBV6-1	TRBD1	TRBJ1-2	once	TGTGCCAGCGTTATACCGGGACAGGGAGTTGGCGGCTACACCTTC	CASVIPGQGVGGYTF
TRBV18	-	TRBJ2-7	-	TGTGCCAGCTCATCGTCCGGGACGGGGGAGCAGTACTTC	CASSSSGTGEQYF
TRBV19	-	TRBJ1-5	-	TGTGCCAGTAGTATGGGCAGGGGCCAGAATCAGCCCCAGCATTTT	CASSMGRGQNQPQHF
TRBV5-1	TRBD2	TRBJ2-7	once	TGCGCCAGCAGCCGTACGACTAGCGGGCCACCTATCCCCCACGAGCAGTACTTC	CASSRTTSGPPIPHEQYF
TRBV9	-	TRBJ2-3	-	TGTGCCAGCAGCGCCTCTACAGATACGCAGTATTTT	CASSASTDTQYF
TRBV14	-	TRBJ2-3	-	TGTGCCAGCAGCCTGTCTACCGGTACGCAGTATTTT	CASSLSTGTQYF
TRBV11-3	-	TRBJ2-4	-	TGTGCCAGCAGCTCGACAGGTTTATCAGACATTCAGTACTTC	CASSSTGLSDIQYF